This TCR beta chain is from a study of cytomegalovirus exposure and HLA in healthy donors. Findings and caveats of the study: The study designated over 150 TCR beta chains cytomegalovirus-associated.

The PCR made use of 60 Vbeta and 13 Jbeta primers. The repertoire was sequenced with immunoSEQ multiplex PCR; TCRdb's copy has only in-frame clones and lacks some. The repertoire consists of over 85,000 clones, with 6.5% to 8% occurring once and the leading ten covering about 2.5%. This clone was counted a few times. What it recognizes is unknown. The source material was PBMCs. This TCR was recovered from a man between 50 and 59 years old in good health and CMV-seronegative.

The DNA for the CDR3 is TGTGCCAGCGGGATACTAGCGGGGGGCGGCTCCTACGAGCAGTACTTC. The encoded protein is CASGILAGGGSYEQYF. The genes are TRBV27 and TRBJ2-7, with 12 bases that match TRBD2. With V trimmed by 8 bases and J by 0 bases, 8 bases remained unmatched. The germline V gene encodes CDR1 MNHEY and CDR2 SMNVEV (reference sequence). The CDR3 has 16 amino acids.